This is a list of T cell receptor beta chains from one sample in a study of shared clonotypes between healthy human individuals. The assay was immunoSEQ multiplex PCR, and TCRdb's table has in-frame clones only and misses some. This sample has hundreds of thousands of clones, with roughly 80% found just once. Sequenced material: PBMCs. The receptor set was obtained from a woman aged 40-49 years in good health. Some clones in this sample may be carry-over from other donors' samples. CDR3s include the opening cysteine and the closing phenylalanine or tryptophan. A D gene is named only where the DNA matches it firmly. Clone size is not always given. Where it is, it says once, few, many or a class for expanded clones.

j_call v_call clone_size d_call cdr3_aa cdr3_nt
TRBJ1-5 TRBV28 . . CASAPPQPDQPQHF TGTGCCAGCGCCCCACCGCAGCCCGATCAGCCCCAGCATTTT
TRBJ2-3 TRBV11-2 . . CASSLGGTDTQYF TGTGCCAGCAGCTTAGGGGGAACAGATACGCAGTATTTT
TRBJ2-7 TRBV19 . . CASSPGRILADYEQYF TGTGCCAGTAGCCCCGGCCGAATTTTAGCGGACTACGAGCAGTACTTC
TRBJ2-7 TRBV19 . . CASSISRDFSYEQYF TGTGCCAGTAGTATCTCCCGGGACTTCTCCTACGAGCAGTACTTC
TRBJ2-7 TRBV5-5 . . CASSWGSTYEQYF TGTGCCAGCAGCTGGGGCAGCACCTACGAGCAGTACTTC
TRBJ2-1 TRBV2 . TRBD1 CASSRDRDSNEQFF TGTGCCAGCTCGCGGGACAGGGATAGCAATGAGCAGTTCTTC
TRBJ1-3 TRBV2 . . CASSELGNTIYF TGTGCCAGCAGTGAACTTGGGAACACCATATATTTT
TRBJ2-2 TRBV28 . TRBD2 CASTPGLAGAGELFF TGTGCCAGCACCCCGGGACTAGCGGGAGCCGGGGAGCTGTTTTTT
TRBJ2-1 TRBV5-4 few TRBD1 CASSGDRGLYNEQFF TGTGCCAGCAGCGGGGACAGGGGACTCTACAATGAGCAGTTCTTC
TRBJ1-1 TRBV5-1 . . CASSLRGDPMAGVKRTEAFF TGCGCCAGCAGCTTGAGGGGTGATCCTATGGCAGGGGTTAAAAGAACTGAAGCTTTCTTT
TRBJ1-5 TRBV5-4 once . CASSDGSGGNQPQHF TGTGCCAGCAGCGACGGGTCCGGCGGCAATCAGCCCCAGCATTTT
TRBJ2-6 TRBV28 . . CASSLPRSAGANVLTF TGTGCCAGCAGTTTACCCCGTTCCGCTGGGGCCAACGTCCTGACTTTC
TRBJ2-7 TRBV6-1 . . CASSGARGSYEQYF TGTGCCAGCAGTGGTGCCCGGGGGTCCTACGAGCAGTACTTC
TRBJ1-2 TRBV5-4 few TRBD1 CASSFPGQGYRYTF TGTGCCAGCAGCTTCCCGGGACAGGGTTATCGCTACACCTTC
TRBJ2-7 TRBV12-2 . . CARRPLAALCEQYF TGTGCAAGGCGCCCATTAGCCGCCCTTTGCGAGCAGTACTTC
TRBJ1-5 TRBV28 . . CASSLGGAGQPQHF TGTGCCAGCAGTTTAGGGGGGGCCGGTCAGCCCCAGCATTTT
TRBJ1-6 TRBV19 . . CASSGRNSPLHF TGTGCCAGTAGTGGACGGAATTCACCCCTCCACTTT
TRBJ2-1 TRBV19 . TRBD2 CASSSGSSYNEQFF TGTGCCAGTTCCAGCGGGAGCTCCTACAATGAGCAGTTCTTC
TRBJ2-7 TRBV7-9 . . CASTSAGQPLEQYF TGTGCCAGCACGTCCGCGGGACAGCCACTAGAGCAGTACTTC
TRBJ2-7 TRBV28 . . CASSSTRVPVCDF TGTGCCAGCAGTTCTACCCGCGTCCCTGTGTGTGACTTC
TRBJ2-1 TRBV4-3 . . CASSQGPDGSSYNEQFF TGCGCCAGCAGCCAAGGACCCGACGGGAGCTCCTACAATGAGCAGTTCTTC
TRBJ2-3 TRBV9 . TRBD2 CASSDGLAGPSDTQYF TGTGCCAGCAGCGACGGACTAGCGGGGCCCTCGGATACGCAGTATTTT
TRBJ1-2 TRBV28 . . CASSPNRGGYTF TGTGCCAGCAGTCCTAACCGAGGTGGCTACACCTTC